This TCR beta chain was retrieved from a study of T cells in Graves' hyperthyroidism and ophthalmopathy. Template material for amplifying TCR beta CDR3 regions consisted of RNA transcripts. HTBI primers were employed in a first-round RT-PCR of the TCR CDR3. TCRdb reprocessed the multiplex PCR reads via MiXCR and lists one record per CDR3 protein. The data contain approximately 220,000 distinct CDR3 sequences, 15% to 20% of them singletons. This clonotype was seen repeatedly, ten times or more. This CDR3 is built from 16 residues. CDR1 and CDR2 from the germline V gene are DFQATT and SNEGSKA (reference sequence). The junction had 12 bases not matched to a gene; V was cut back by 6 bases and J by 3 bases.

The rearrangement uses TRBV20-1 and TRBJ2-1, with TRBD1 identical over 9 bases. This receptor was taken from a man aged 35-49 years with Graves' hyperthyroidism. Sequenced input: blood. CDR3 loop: CSARRGGQGYYNEQFF. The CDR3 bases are TGCAGTGCAAGAAGGGGAGGACAGGGGTACTACAATGAGCAGTTCTTC.